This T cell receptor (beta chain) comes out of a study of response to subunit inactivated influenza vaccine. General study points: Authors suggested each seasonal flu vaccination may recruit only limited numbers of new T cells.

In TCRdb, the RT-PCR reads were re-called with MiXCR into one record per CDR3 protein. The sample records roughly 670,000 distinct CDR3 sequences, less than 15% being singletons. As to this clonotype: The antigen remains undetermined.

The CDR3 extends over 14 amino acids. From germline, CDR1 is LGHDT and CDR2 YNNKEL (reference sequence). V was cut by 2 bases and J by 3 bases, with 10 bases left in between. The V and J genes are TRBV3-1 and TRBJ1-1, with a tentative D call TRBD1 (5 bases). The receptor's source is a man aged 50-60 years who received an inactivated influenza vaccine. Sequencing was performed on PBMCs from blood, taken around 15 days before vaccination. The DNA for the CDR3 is TGTGCCAGCAGCCAAATACCAGGGTACACTGAAGCTTTCTTT. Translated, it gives CASSQIPGYTEAFF.